One and the same sample provided the 3 T cell receptor beta chains below, sequenced in a study of CD8 T cells in ankylosing spondylitis. TCRdb reprocessed the 5' RACE reads via MiXCR and lists one record per CDR3 protein. The sample consists of 200,000 to 250,000 distinct CDR3 sequences, roughly 25% of them appearing once. The sample consisted of blood, either unsorted or a sorted T cell fraction (not recorded which). These TCRs come from a male donor with ankylosing spondylitis or in good health (not recorded which).

This clonotype showed up just a few times. The chain uses TRBV6-2 or TRBV6-3 and TRBJ2-2, with 9 bases fitting TRBD2. The CDR3 contains 18 residues. Germline trimming cut 3 bases from V and 5 bases from J; bases unmatched to any gene: 13. Germline V gives CDR1 MNHEY, CDR2 SVGEGT. In nucleotides, the CDR3 is TGTGCCAGCAGTTATGATCTAGCGGGATCGGGTCGGACCGGGGAGCTGTTTTTT. It yields the protein CASSYDLAGSGRTGELFF.

The chain joins TRBV6-1 to TRBJ2-1; weak D call: TRBD2 (5 bases). Per the germline V gene, CDR1 is MNHNS and CDR2 is SASEGT. The CDR3 contains 14 residues. With 7 bases removed from V and 5 bases from J, the gap between germline ends came to 15 bases. The CDR3 DNA reads as TGTGCCAGCAAAAACGGGATGGGGAACAATGAGCAGTTCTTC. Protein: CASKNGMGNNEQFF.

This clonotype was observed many times. CDR3 sequence reads: CSARAPLLGMGNQPQHF. In DNA, the CDR3 is TGCAGTGCTAGAGCTCCATTGTTGGGTATGGGCAATCAGCCCCAGCATTTT. The rearrangement uses TRBV20-1 and TRBJ1-5; D is ambiguous. This CDR3 region has 17 residues. CDR1 is DFQATT, CDR2 SNEGSKA, per germline (reference sequence). The V and J ends lost 1 base and 2 bases respectively, with 18 bases between them.